This T cell receptor beta chain was found in a study of T-cell reconstitution after alpha-beta-depleted transplantation in children (dated by TCRdb to the mid-2010s). Background on the whole study: Using TCR repertoire profiling, the study followed T-cell immune reconstitution in a quantitative way in children after TCRalphabeta/CD19-depleted allogeneic hematopoietic cell transplantation.

CDR1 SQVTM and CDR2 ANQGSEA were looked up in the germline V gene. V loses 4 bases, J loses 3 bases, and the germline ends lie 15 bases apart. Counted from cysteine to phenylalanine, this CDR3 has 15 amino acids. Solely the CDR3 DNA is kept, with 45 bases framed from the first base. Points on this clonotype: Which antigen it targets is not known. Base qualities are not at hand, and no much larger clone is one base apart.

The library relied on PCR. The sequencing machine was an Illumina HiSeq 2500. To normalize quantification of the TCRbeta repertoire, the TCR libraries were built with molecular barcoding that relied on unique molecular identifiers. In-frame beta chains were kept once TCRdb had trimmed the public reads at Q25 with fastp and called clones with MiXCR. Rows with one shared CDR3 protein collapse into an entry with the most common genes and DNA. The sample table lists about 640,000 distinct CDR3 sequences, approximately 17% of them with a count of one. Of the sample, over 0.95% is held by the ten largest clones.

The sequencing here drew on PBMCs from the stem cell graft donor, taken from the stem cell graft. The receptor comes from a human donor who donated a stem cell graft to a child with acute myeloid leukemia. The chain is assembled from TRBV29-1 and TRBJ1-4; TRBD1 is a weak D gene call, 6 bases matching. Read as DNA, the sequence is TGCAGCGTTGGGGGGGGCGCCGGTCCTAATGAAAAACTGTTTTTT. Its amino acids are CSVGGGAGPNEKLFF.